This TCR beta chain emerged from a study of identical twins. Study results and limitations: For cord blood, abundant beta clonotypes had fewer insertions, unlike memory repertoires, which showed none. Out-of-frame beta sequences exhibited a weaker degree of excess twin sharing. Twins shared out-of-frame alpha sequences with excess low generation probability.

TCRdb analysed the 5' RACE reads with MiXCR anew, one entry per CDR3 protein. The data contain about 240,000 distinct CDR3 sequences, roughly a tenth of them singletons. This clonotype was seen only a few times. The antigen remains undetermined. All donors comprised healthy Caucasians. The CDR3 is 17 residues long. Germline CDR1 and CDR2: LNHDA and SQIVND (reference sequence). The V segment lost 5 bases and the J segment 0 bases; nucleotides outside the gene matches: 9. Material for sequencing was memory T cells sorted from blood. This receptor was identified in a man between 45 and 60 years old in good health. The chain employs TRBV19 and TRBJ1-5, with 8 bases identical to TRBD1. In DNA, the CDR3 is TGTGCCAGTAGTCCGGGGACAGGCCACTATAGCAATCAGCCCCAGCATTTT. As protein: CASSPGTGHYSNQPQHF.